The present entry profiles one T cell receptor (beta chain) with its context. Its specificity is unknown. This entry is derived from a study of T-cell memory formation after mild COVID-19. About the research overall: Most TCR clusters belonged to a single donor. Findings and limits, study-wide: Later expanders leaned CD4+, whereas clones that contracted between day 15 and 85 were balanced CD4/CD8.

Researchers used 5'RACE with constant-segment primers to make TCR alpha and TCR beta cDNA libraries that carry sample barcodes and UMIs. Each CDR3 protein is one row after TCRdb ran MiXCR on the 5' RACE reads. The table shows around 440,000 distinct CDR3 sequences, with roughly 20% occurring only once. The CDR3 length is 16 residues. Trimming shortened V by 5 bases and J by 1 base, and 14 bases separated the two germline ends. Material: PBMCs or a T cell subset sorted from them (not recorded which). The chain couples TRBV12-3 or TRBV12-4 to TRBJ2-2; a possible D gene is TRBD2 (6 bases). This receptor was obtained from an adult woman who had mild COVID-19 (a few samples of this study predate the infection). Cell type and time point are not known. CDR3 in amino acids: CASSPTTSGNTGELFF. The DNA for the CDR3 is TGTGCCAGCAGTCCCACGACTAGTGGGAACACCGGGGAGCTGTTTTTT.